Following are 25 T cell receptor beta chains from one sample sequenced in a study of CD8 T cells in ankylosing spondylitis (dated by TCRdb to about 2017). Summary of the overall study and its limitations: Blood from ankylosing spondylitis patients appeared to be characterized by a TCR beta motif composed of about 8 highly homologous amino acid variants.

For these TCRs, the target antigens are not known. Library preparation used 5' RACE. TCRdb lists the instrument as Illumina HiSeq 2500. TCRdb reprocessing: public reads trimmed at Q25 with fastp, clones called with MiXCR, in-frame beta chains kept. CDR3 protein sequences are deduplicated, and each keeps its most common genes and DNA. This sample gives 220,000 or so distinct CDR3 sequences in total; around 18% of them show up just once. The ten largest clones take up under 55% of the sample. Material: blood, either unsorted or a sorted T cell fraction (not recorded which). These receptors were collected from a male donor with ankylosing spondylitis.

The chain links TRBV5-1 to TRBJ1-6, with D perhaps matching TRBD1 (5 bases). CDR1 and CDR2 from the germline V gene are SGHRS and YFSETQ. CDR3 length: 15 amino acids. Trimming left V 0 bases short and J 6 bases short, with 10 bases between. In nucleotides, the CDR3 is TGCGCCAGCAGCTTGGGGCAGGGCCGTAATTCACCCCTCCACTTT. The encoded protein is CASSLGQGRNSPLHF.

The sample holds a few counts of this clonotype. The chain employs TRBV4-2 and TRBJ1-6; D remains ambiguous. The CDR3 is made up of 15 amino acids. Looked up from germline, CDR1 is LGHNA and CDR2 is YNFKEQ. Trimming cost V 1 base and J 8 bases, with 12 bases left between them. This CDR3 is CASSQVGPPDSPLHF. In DNA form, the CDR3 reads TGTGCCAGCAGCCAAGTTGGTCCCCCGGATTCACCCCTCCACTTT.

The chain is built from TRBV5-4 and TRBJ2-3; 9 bases are shared with TRBD2. This CDR3 is built from 15 residues. From germline, CDR1 is SGHNT and CDR2 YYREEE (reference sequence). Trimming took 6 bases from V and 6 from J; bases not matched to a gene: 11. CDR3 residues: CASIKRGAHGDTQYF. The CDR3 DNA reads TGTGCCAGCATCAAGCGGGGGGCGCACGGCGATACGCAGTATTTT.

This clonotype was found a few times. V gene TRBV7-9 combines with J gene TRBJ1-2; 11 bases are a match to TRBD1. Unmatched junction bases numbered 8, after V lost 5 bases and J lost 6 bases. Germline V gene lookup returns CDR1 SEHNR and CDR2 FQNEAQ (reference sequence). The CDR3 loop spans 15 amino acids. The CDR3 DNA is TGTGCCAGCAGCGAACCGGGACAGGGGGAAGATGGCTACACCTTC. Translated, it gives CASSEPGQGEDGYTF.

This clonotype has only a few counts. The chain links TRBV7-3 to TRBJ2-1; 7 positions agree with TRBD2. This CDR3 comprises 15 residues. V shed 5 bases, J shed 7 bases, and the junction held 11 bases outside the gene matches. CDR1 is SGHTA, CDR2 FQGTGA, per germline. DNA for the CDR3: TGTGCCAGCAGCCAGGGCCCAGCGGGAAGAAATGAGCAGTTCTTC. It translates to CASSQGPAGRNEQFF. The full variable domain, rest sourced from reference TRBV7-3 and TRBJ2-1, is GAGVSQTPSNKVTEKGKYVELRCDPISGHTALYWYRQSLGQGPEFLIYFQGTGAADDSGLPNDRFFAVRPEGSVSTLKIQRTERGDSAVYLCASSQGPAGRNEQFFGPGTRLTVL.

The chain has TRBV27 and TRBJ2-1; no reliable D call. CDR3 length: 14 residues. Germline CDR1 reads MNHEY; CDR2 reads SMNVEV (reference sequence). Trimming took 2 bases from V and 2 from J, leaving 7 bases between them. The CDR3 bases are TGTGCCAGCAGTTTAGCGGCAACCTACAATGAGCAGTTCTTC. Its translation: CASSLAATYNEQFF.

This clonotype turned up a few times. The rearrangement uses TRBV12-3 or TRBV12-4 and TRBJ2-3; D is perhaps TRBD1 (5 bases). This CDR3 has 17 amino acids. V lost 6 bases, J lost 0 bases, and 19 bases lay in between. CDR3 region: CASSPTEAGSSTDTQYF. The DNA for the CDR3 is TGTGCCAGCAGCCCGACAGAGGCAGGGTCTAGCACAGATACGCAGTATTTT.

This clonotype has more than one count but fewer than ten. The chain links TRBV12-3 or TRBV12-4 to TRBJ2-5; tentatively, D is TRBD1 (6 bases). This CDR3 region has 14 residues. Deletions cut 6 bases from V and 2 bases from J, with 13 bases between. CDR3 DNA sequence: TGTGCCAGCAGCCAGGGGTTCTTACAAGAGACCCAGTACTTC. Amino acids: CASSQGFLQETQYF.

This clonotype was seen a handful of times. The chain links TRBV12-3 or TRBV12-4 to TRBJ1-2; unclear D gene. This CDR3 region has 15 residues. The V end was cut by 4 bases, the J end by 6 bases, with 18 bases between. In DNA form, the CDR3 reads TGTGCCAGCAGTTCCGAACATATTCTTGGGCATGGCTACACCTTC. This translates into CASSSEHILGHGYTF.

This clonotype was recorded a few times. This chain joins TRBV7-9 and TRBJ1-2, with D possibly being TRBD1 (6 bases). Trimming left V 5 bases short and J 4 bases short, with 14 bases between. CDR3 length: 14 residues. Germline V gene lookup returns CDR1 SEHNR and CDR2 FQNEAQ (reference sequence). The DNA for the CDR3 is TGTGCCAGCAGCCCGACGAGGGGGGTCTATGGCTACACCTTC. Translated: CASSPTRGVYGYTF.

This clonotype has more than one count but fewer than ten. The CDR3, as DNA: TGTGCCATCAGTGAGCCGTGGACAGGGAACTTGAAGTCTGAAGCTTTCTTT. It codes for CAISEPWTGNLKSEAFF. V gene TRBV10-3 combines with J gene TRBJ1-1; 8 nucleotides agree with TRBD1. This CDR3 is built from 17 residues. V dropped 2 bases and J dropped 6; count of bases not matched to a gene: 14. Germline lookup yields CDR1 ENHRY and CDR2 SYGVKD.

The table lists this clonotype with a few counts. The rearrangement uses TRBV4-2 and TRBJ2-5, with 7 positions matching TRBD2. After removal of 4 bases from V and 4 bases from J, the junction contained 9 bases not matched to a gene. The CDR3 runs 15 residues. Per germline, CDR1 LGHNA and CDR2 YNFKEQ. As DNA, the CDR3 is TGTGCCAGCAGCCCTGGACTAGGGGCAGGAGAGACCCAGTACTTC. As protein: CASSPGLGAGETQYF.

The chain couples TRBV5-5 to TRBJ1-5; a weak D match, TRBD1 (6 bases). The CDR3 extends over 15 amino acids. The germline V gene encodes CDR1 SGHKS and CDR2 YYEKEE (reference sequence). Trimming pared 1 base from V and 7 bases from J, leaving 15 bases between. Here the CDR3 DNA reads TGTGCCAGCAGCTTGTCGCCGGGGGCAGACCAGCCCCAGCATTTT. Translated: CASSLSPGADQPQHF.

This chain uses TRBV12-3 or TRBV12-4 with TRBJ1-5; a possible D gene is TRBD1 (5 bases). CDR3 length: 14 amino acids. Trimming removed 5 bases at V and 7 bases at J, with 15 bases between. The CDR3 protein is CASSSRDAKQPQHF. CDR3 bases: TGTGCCAGCAGTAGTCGGGACGCTAAGCAGCCCCAGCATTTT.

This rearrangement joins TRBV25-1 to TRBJ2-1, with D perhaps matching TRBD1 (5 bases). From germline, CDR1 is MGHDK and CDR2 SYGVNS. The CDR3 has 13 amino acids. V lost 7 bases, J lost 6 bases, and 13 bases lay in between. The CDR3 region has the DNA TGTGCCAGCACCGCAGGACACCCCAATGAGCAGTTCTTC. Translation gives CASTAGHPNEQFF.

The J gene is TRBJ2-3, the V gene TRBV28; 11 positions match TRBD2. Looked up from germline, CDR1 is MDHEN and CDR2 is SYDVKM. Trimming at V came to 4 bases and at J to 3 bases, leaving 6 bases not matched to a gene. The CDR3 is 16 amino acids. The chain's CDR3 is CASSSPGTSGTDTQYF. The CDR3 DNA is TGTGCCAGCAGTTCACCCGGGACTAGCGGTACAGATACGCAGTATTTT.

The CDR3, as DNA: TGTGCCAGCAGCGACGGGACCGATACTAGCACAGATACGCAGTATTTT. Protein: CASSDGTDTSTDTQYF. The chain employs TRBV7-8 and TRBJ2-3; perhaps D is TRBD1 or TRBD2 (5 bases each). CDR1 is SGHVS and CDR2 is FQNEAQ in the germline V gene. The CDR3 loop spans 16 amino acids. Trimming left V 5 bases short and J 0 bases short, with 15 bases between.

V usage is TRBV4-3 and J usage is TRBJ1-2; D not certain. Trimming took 0 bases from V and 5 from J, leaving 10 bases between them. Germline CDR1 is LGHNA and CDR2 is YSLEER. This CDR3 is 14 amino acids long. For the CDR3, the DNA is TGCGCCAGCAGCCAAGATTGGGCAGGTTATGGCTACACCTTC. Its translation is CASSQDWAGYGYTF.

In this sample, this clonotype turned up many times. This sequence joins TRBV6-6 and TRBJ1-1, with D possibly TRBD1 on 5 matching bases. In germline, CDR1 is MNHNY, CDR2 SVGAGI (reference sequence). The CDR3 spans 13 residues. Between the trimmed V and J ends, which lost 0 bases and 5 bases, there was a span of 7 bases. The DNA of the CDR3 is TGTGCCAGCAGTTACTCGGAGGGGACTGAAGCTTTCTTT. Its translation: CASSYSEGTEAFF.

In this sample, this clonotype turned up many times. The chain combines TRBV7-8 with TRBJ2-1; no reliable D call. Germline V gives CDR1 SGHVS, CDR2 FQNEAQ. V was cut by 1 base and J by 0 bases, with 7 bases left in between. This CDR3 has 15 residues. This CDR3 reads CASSLVESSYNEQFF. The CDR3 DNA is TGTGCCAGCAGCTTAGTGGAGAGCTCCTACAATGAGCAGTTCTTC. Full variable domain (rest looked up from reference TRBV7-8 and TRBJ2-1): GAGVSQSPRYKVAKRGQDVALRCDPISGHVSLFWYQQALGQGPEFLTYFQNEAQLDKSGLPSDRFFAERPEGSVSTLKIQRTQQEDSAVYLCASSLVESSYNEQFFGPGTRLTVL.

The V gene is TRBV5-4, the J gene TRBJ2-3; 15 positions agree with TRBD2. Germline V gene lookup returns CDR1 SGHNT and CDR2 YYREEE (reference sequence). J lost 2 bases, V lost 7 bases, and 5 bases had no gene match. There are 16 residues in the CDR3. The CDR3 region has the DNA TGTGCCAGCGGGACTAGCGGGGGGCCCCCCACAGATACGCAGTATTTT. Its protein product is CASGTSGGPPTDTQYF.

This clonotype was picked up many times. The V and J genes are TRBV12-3 or TRBV12-4 and TRBJ1-5, with D possibly being TRBD1 (6 bases). The CDR3 runs 14 residues. Trimming stripped 3 bases from V and 3 bases from J, with 9 bases between. The CDR3 bases are TGTGCCAGCAGTTTGGGGACACCCAATCAGCCCCAGCATTTT. Encoded protein: CASSLGTPNQPQHF.

This clonotype was recorded many times. The CDR3 is CASALRGVMYEQYF. The CDR3 DNA reads TGTGCCAGCGCCTTACGGGGGGTTATGTACGAGCAGTACTTC. This chain connects TRBV27 to TRBJ2-7; 7 positions agree with TRBD2. The CDR3 contains 14 residues. CDR1 MNHEY and CDR2 SMNVEV come from the germline V gene (reference sequence). J lost 4 bases, V lost 8 bases, and 11 bases had no gene match.

Comments on this clonotype: Possible read error: a much larger clone is one base away. The chain links TRBV4-1 to TRBJ2-7, with 7 bases that match TRBD1. Unmatched junction bases numbered 4, after V lost 0 bases and J lost 2 bases. The CDR3 length is 15 residues. Germline V CDR1 and CDR2: MGHRA, YSYEKL. CDR3 in amino acids: CASSQDPTGTYEQYF. CDR3 coding DNA: TGCGCCAGCAGCCAAGATCCGACAGGGACCTACGAGCAGTACTTC.

The chain joins TRBV5-4 to TRBJ2-7; D remains ambiguous. This CDR3 is 12 amino acids long. CDR1 and CDR2 (germline): SGHNT, YYREEE (reference sequence). V lost 0 bases and J 6 bases, leaving 7 bases between the germline ends. For the CDR3, the DNA is TGTGCCAGCAGCTTGGGGCATCTCGAGCAGTACTTC. It codes for CASSLGHLEQYF.